This entry describes one TCR beta chain. Its antigen is not identified. This sample is part of a study of OX40 agonist ivuxolimab in advanced cancers. General observations from the study: At 0.1 to 3.0 mg/kg, clonal expansion of CD4+ and CD8+ blood T cells had occurred by week 6.

The CDR3 is 13 amino acids. Germline V gene sequence: CDR1 SGDLS, CDR2 YYNGEE. V was trimmed by 2 bases and J by 7 bases, leaving 12 bases between them. Only in-frame clones appear in the TCRdb table, and some are missing; sequencing was by immunoSEQ multiplex PCR. The profile covers 90,000 or so clones, with more than 85% appearing a single time and roughly 1.1% taken by the ten largest. This specimen consisted of CD4+ or CD8+ T cells sorted from blood, obtained in a trial of the OX40 agonist ivuxolimab. The TCR originated in an adult with an advanced solid tumor such as melanoma, head and neck, liver or kidney cancer. This rearrangement joins TRBV9 to TRBJ1-2; tentatively, D is TRBD1 (5 bases). The CDR3 DNA sequence: TGTGCCAGCAGCGTGACGGGGGGGTCTGGCTACACCTTC. It specifies CASSVTGGSGYTF.